What follows describes a single T cell receptor (beta chain). The antigen is undetermined. Some clones are missing from TCRdb's copy, which holds only in-frame ones; the method was immunoSEQ multiplex PCR. This sample has some 87,000 clones, with 90% found just once. This entry comes from a study of OX40 agonist ivuxolimab in advanced cancers. About the research overall: The group had a mean age of approximately 60 years, ranged from about 20 to 80, and was 82.7% male.

V was clipped by 5 bases and J by 5 bases, with 17 bases between them. Germline lookup yields CDR1 SGHTA and CDR2 FQGNSA. The CDR3 consists of 15 residues. Points from the study as a whole: Those patients achieving a partial response at 0.1-3.0 mg/kg showed among the lowest clonal expansion. Normalized T-cell clonal expansion was also low in a subset of nonresponders.

Researchers took blood at baseline, on cycle 4 day 1, and on cycle 7 day 1. This sample comprised CD4+ or CD8+ T cells sorted from blood, obtained in a trial of the OX40 agonist ivuxolimab. This chain uses TRBV7-2 with TRBJ2-3; tentatively, D is TRBD1 or TRBD2 (6 bases each). The receptor was derived from an adult with an advanced solid tumor such as melanoma, head and neck, liver or kidney cancer. The CDR3 reads CASSPPAGGGDTQYF. The CDR3 nucleotides read TGTGCCAGCAGCCCCCCGGCAGGAGGGGGAGATACGCAGTATTTT.